This T cell receptor (beta chain) was captured in a study of neurological immune-mediated disorders. This clonotype was found many times. Antigen specificity is unknown. Germline V gene sequence: CDR1 DFQATT, CDR2 SNEGSKA (reference sequence). V was pared by 7 bases and J by 10 bases, with 17 bases of the junction left unmatched. This CDR3 contains 15 residues. Overall study results and limits: It was the repertoires of 18 of 34 multiple sclerosis patients that phylogenetic grouping placed in one related-CDR3 cluster, which is a possible signature.

The cDNA was generated through 5'RACE incorporating 10-nucleotide random UMIs. Using its own MiXCR run on the 5' RACE reads, TCRdb lists one record per CDR3 protein. The repertoire holds tens of thousands of distinct CDR3 sequences, with less than 4% as singletons. This sequence originates from a man aged 25-40 years with multiple sclerosis. The chain employs TRBV20-1 and TRBJ1-5; 9 nucleotides match TRBD1. The sequenced sample was PBMCs. In DNA, the CDR3 is TGCAGTGTAAACTCCGGACAGGGGACCGGGTCCCCCCAGCATTTT. Encoded protein: CSVNSGQGTGSPQHF.